Presented here are 23 T cell receptor beta chains from one specimen sequenced in a study of T-cell reconstitution after alpha-beta-depleted transplantation in children. Using unique molecular identifiers, the investigators prepared the TCRbeta library. TCRdb analysed the PCR reads with MiXCR anew, one entry per CDR3 protein. Of about 1,000,000 distinct CDR3 sequences in the sample, about 29% were seen once. The sequenced sample was PBMCs, mostly from graft donor cells, obtained 360 days after TCRalphabeta/CD19-depleted stem cell transplant. All receptors come from a boy under two years old who had a stem cell transplant for SCID, so the T cells may come from the graft donor.

V is TRBV7-3 and J is TRBJ2-3; TRBD1 or TRBD2 may be the D gene (5 bases each). Per the germline V gene, CDR1 is SGHTA and CDR2 is FQGTGA. V was clipped by 1 base and J by 5 bases, with 19 bases between them. The CDR3 totals 17 residues. CDR3 amino acids: CASSLRGMDLEGDTQYF. The CDR3 DNA reads TGTGCCAGCAGCTTAAGGGGGATGGACCTCGAGGGAGATACGCAGTATTTT.

The rearrangement joins TRBV29-1 to TRBJ2-2; 8 positions agree with TRBD2. Trimming at V came to 7 bases and at J to 8 bases, leaving 6 bases not matched to a gene. This CDR3 has 12 residues. In germline, CDR1 is SQVTM, CDR2 ANQGSEA. As DNA, the CDR3 is TGCAGCGCCCGGACTAGCCGGGGGGAGCTGTTTTTT. Translating gives CSARTSRGELFF.

The chain couples TRBV4-3 to TRBJ2-1, with a possible D match to TRBD1 (6 bases). This CDR3 contains 15 residues. Trimming took 5 bases from V and 0 from J, leaving 11 bases between them. Germline CDR1 LGHNA, CDR2 YSLEER. CDR3 loop: CASSWDTSSYNEQFF. Written as DNA, the CDR3 is TGCGCCAGCAGCTGGGACACCAGCTCCTACAATGAGCAGTTCTTC.

The CDR3 DNA sequence: TGTGCCTGGAGTGTAACCAACACCGGGGAGCTGTTTTTT. Residues: CAWSVTNTGELFF. V usage is TRBV30 and J usage is TRBJ2-2, with D uncertain. Trimming took 0 bases from V and 2 from J, leaving 4 bases between them. CDR3 length: 13 amino acids. The germline V gene encodes CDR1 GTSNPN and CDR2 SVGIG (reference sequence).

The rearrangement links TRBV3-1 to TRBJ2-2; no clear D gene. The CDR3 has 12 residues. V was cut by 7 bases and J by 6 bases, with 9 bases left in between. Germline lookup yields CDR1 LGHDT and CDR2 YNNKEL (reference sequence). CDR3 region: CASNLRSGELFF. The CDR3 DNA sequence: TGTGCCAGCAACCTGCGGTCCGGGGAGCTGTTTTTT.

Only a few counts were recorded for this clonotype. This chain connects TRBV4-3 to TRBJ1-4, with D perhaps TRBD1 (5 bases). The CDR3 length is 15 residues. Germline lookup yields CDR1 LGHNA and CDR2 YSLEER. V dropped 0 bases and J dropped 10 bases, with 15 bases sitting between them. The CDR3 sequence is CASSQEWGLIGKLFF. CDR3 nucleotides: TGCGCCAGCAGCCAAGAATGGGGCTTAATCGGAAAACTGTTTTTT.

V is TRBV4-2 and J is TRBJ2-4, with 10 nucleotides matching TRBD1. The CDR3 length is 17 residues. With V trimmed by 4 bases and J by 0 bases, 6 bases remained unmatched. CDR1 is LGHNA, CDR2 YNFKEQ, per germline. The CDR3 DNA reads TGTGCCAGCAGCCCGCGGGGACAGGGGAAAGCCAAAAACATTCAGTACTTC. Translation: CASSPRGQGKAKNIQYF.

This clonotype has a handful of counts. The chain carries TRBV4-1 and TRBJ2-7, with 7 nucleotides matching TRBD1. This CDR3 has 15 residues. The germline V gene has CDR1 MGHRA and CDR2 YSYEKL. With 0 bases clipped from V and 1 base from J, the junction kept 3 bases outside the gene matches. The CDR3, as DNA: TGCGCCAGCAGCCAAGAACCCAGGGGGTCCTACGAGCAGTACTTC. Translation: CASSQEPRGSYEQYF.

This clonotype was counted many times. The gene calls are TRBV12-3 or TRBV12-4 and TRBJ2-7; D remains ambiguous. This CDR3 comprises 11 residues. With 6 bases removed from V and 2 bases from J, the gap between germline ends came to 5 bases. CDR3 protein: CASSPAYEQYF. The CDR3 DNA follows: TGTGCCAGCAGCCCCGCCTACGAGCAGTACTTC.

The chain couples TRBV5-1 to TRBJ2-3, with 8 bases fitting TRBD2. Trimming at V came to 4 bases and at J to 2 bases, leaving 9 bases not matched to a gene. CDR3 length: 16 amino acids. Looked up from germline, CDR1 is SGHRS and CDR2 is YFSETQ. CDR3 nucleotides: TGCGCCAGCAGCCGGAGCGGGGGTGGATACACAGATACGCAGTATTTT. Residues: CASSRSGGGYTDTQYF.

This clonotype was seen only a few times. This CDR3 is CASTPGQNQGTDTQYF. DNA of the CDR3: TGTGCCAGTACTCCCGGACAGAACCAGGGCACAGATACGCAGTATTTT. The V and J genes are TRBV19 and TRBJ2-3, with D possibly being TRBD1 (6 bases). Germline V gives CDR1 LNHDA, CDR2 SQIVND (reference sequence). This CDR3 has 16 amino acids. V lost 7 bases and J 1 base, leaving 18 bases between the germline ends.

The V and J genes are TRBV20-1 and TRBJ2-3; weak D call: TRBD1 (6 bases). Germline CDR1 reads DFQATT; CDR2 reads SNEGSKA (reference sequence). Trimming pared 3 bases from V and 0 bases from J, leaving 19 bases between. The CDR3 is 17 residues long. CDR3 in amino acids: CSASRRGTTTSTDTQYF. CDR3 DNA: TGCAGTGCTAGTCGGAGAGGGACAACCACTAGCACAGATACGCAGTATTTT.

This clonotype has just a few counts. In DNA form, the CDR3 reads TGTGCCATCAGTGGCCGGGACACTTCTAACTATGGCTACACCTTC. Translated, it gives CAISGRDTSNYGYTF. This rearrangement joins TRBV10-3 to TRBJ1-2, with D possibly matching TRBD1 (6 bases). The CDR3 consists of 15 residues. With 4 bases removed from V and 0 bases from J, the gap between germline ends came to 12 bases. Germline V gene sequence: CDR1 ENHRY, CDR2 SYGVKD.

The chain has TRBV20-1 and TRBJ2-5, with D maybe TRBD2 (6 bases). The CDR3 consists of 15 residues. V gave up 5 bases and J gave up 1 base, with 17 bases separating them. CDR1 DFQATT and CDR2 SNEGSKA come from the germline V gene (reference sequence). CDR3 amino acids: CSASMTRWAQETQYF. The CDR3 nucleotides are TGCAGTGCTTCTATGACTAGGTGGGCCCAAGAGACCCAGTACTTC.

The chain couples TRBV4-2 to TRBJ1-1, with D unresolved. CDR3 size: 18 residues. Germline-derived CDR1 and CDR2 are LGHNA and YNFKEQ. With 0 bases removed from V and 4 bases from J, the gap between germline ends came to 21 bases. The CDR3 region has the DNA TGTGCCAGCAGCCAAGATGGGTGGGGAGTTGGTTTGCGCACTGAAGCTTTCTTT. Its translation: CASSQDGWGVGLRTEAFF.

This sequence joins TRBV29-1 and TRBJ2-2, with D hard to call. The CDR3 is made up of 12 amino acids. V was clipped by 4 bases and J by 0 bases, with 3 bases between them. Germline assignment: CDR1 SQVTM and CDR2 ANQGSEA. CDR3 loop: CSVGPNTGELFF. In nucleotides, the CDR3 is TGCAGCGTTGGACCGAACACCGGGGAGCTGTTTTTT.

This clonotype has only a few counts. The chain combines TRBV27 with TRBJ1-2; 10 positions match TRBD1. Germline V gene lookup returns CDR1 MNHEY and CDR2 SMNVEV (reference sequence). This CDR3 has 15 amino acids. Trimming removed 5 bases from V and 9 bases from J; junction bases left unmatched: 12. The CDR3 spells CASSPFSRDRGRYTF. In DNA form, the CDR3 reads TGTGCCAGCAGTCCCTTCTCCCGGGACAGGGGACGCTACACCTTC.

This rearrangement joins TRBV20-1 to TRBJ2-5; D remains unclear. The CDR3 consists of 13 residues. Germline values: CDR1 DFQATT, CDR2 SNEGSKA (reference sequence). V was shortened by 6 bases and J by 4 bases, with 15 bases between the two germline ends. The CDR3 here is CSAKEGLRETQYF. In nucleotides, the CDR3 is TGCAGTGCGAAAGAAGGTCTCCGAGAGACCCAGTACTTC.

CDR3 DNA: TGCGCCAGCAGCTTGGAAGTTCTGGCAGATACGCAGTATTTT. As protein: CASSLEVLADTQYF. V is TRBV5-1 and J is TRBJ2-3; D not resolved. This CDR3 region has 14 residues. Between the trimmed V and J ends, which lost 0 bases and 4 bases, there was a span of 9 bases. Germline-derived CDR1 and CDR2 are SGHRS and YFSETQ.

The chain carries TRBV20-1 and TRBJ2-1, with D perhaps TRBD1 (5 bases). With 0 bases removed from V and 2 bases from J, the gap between germline ends came to 14 bases. The CDR3 totals 16 residues. Germline V lookup: CDR1 DFQATT, CDR2 SNEGSKA (reference sequence). The CDR3 spells CSARDPVGAPYNEQFF. Written as DNA, the CDR3 is TGCAGTGCTAGAGATCCGGTAGGGGCCCCCTACAATGAGCAGTTCTTC.

This clonotype has a count of ten or more. The chain combines TRBV11-3 with TRBJ2-1; no reliable D call. Trimming removed 1 base from V and 8 bases from J, with 15 bases in between. Germline V gene sequence: CDR1 SGHNT, CDR2 YENEEA. There are 15 residues in the CDR3. The CDR3, as DNA: TGTGCCAGCAGCTTAGGAGGTCCCGGAAGGGATGAGCAGTTCTTC. This codes for CASSLGGPGRDEQFF. The full variable domain, with the rest looked up from reference TRBV11-3 and TRBJ2-1, is EAGVVQSPRYKIIEKKQPVAFWCNPISGHNTLYWYLQNLGQGPELLIRYENEEAVDDSQLPKDRFSAERLKGVDSTLKIQPAELGDSAVYLCASSLGGPGRDEQFFGPGTRLTVL.

This sequence joins TRBV11-1 and TRBJ2-3; TRBD2 matches 10 bases. CDR1 and CDR2 (germline): SGHAT, FQDESV (reference sequence). J lost 2 bases, V lost 1 base, and 9 bases had no gene match. CDR3 length: 18 amino acids. CDR3 sequence reads: CASSLELLAGEHTDTQYF. The CDR3 bases are TGTGCCAGCAGCTTAGAACTCCTAGCGGGGGAGCACACAGATACGCAGTATTTT.

This clonotype was found a few times. The chain joins TRBV12-3 or TRBV12-4 to TRBJ2-7; 7 bases agree with TRBD1. Trimming at V came to 5 bases and at J to 5 bases, leaving 6 bases not matched to a gene. The CDR3 is 13 residues long. CDR3 nucleotides: TGTGCCAGCAGTCGTACAGGGGACGACGAGCAGTACTTC. Protein sequence: CASSRTGDDEQYF.